Each of the 26 T cell receptor beta chains below was sequenced from the same sample in a study of cytomegalovirus exposure and HLA in healthy donors. Amplification used 60 Vbeta primers and 13 Jbeta primers. Method: immunoSEQ multiplex PCR; TCRdb's copy keeps in-frame clones and lacks some. The data contain about 100,000 clones, more than 65% of them singletons. Sample: PBMCs. These receptors were collected from a young woman in good health and CMV-seropositive.

A few counts support this clone. The chain carries TRBV29-1 and TRBJ1-1; tentative D call: TRBD1 (5 bases). Trimming took off 2 bases at V and 0 bases at J, with 7 bases between the two ends. Germline V gene lookup returns CDR1 SQVTM and CDR2 ANQGSEA. This CDR3 is 13 amino acids long. The CDR3 region is CSVEKGLNTEAFF. The CDR3 DNA reads TGCAGCGTTGAAAAGGGGCTGAACACTGAAGCTTTCTTT.

The table lists this clone with a count of one. This chain joins TRBV2 and TRBJ2-7, with TRBD1 as a possible D gene (6 bases). V lost 4 bases to trimming and J lost 5 bases, with 18 bases between them. CDR1 SNHLY and CDR2 FYNNEI come from the germline V gene. The CDR3 runs to 15 residues. CDR3 residues: CASSGAGRGGHEQYF. Written as DNA, the CDR3 is TGTGCCAGCAGTGGGGCGGGCAGGGGTGGCCACGAGCAGTACTTC.

This clone was detected only once. V is TRBV5-1 and J is TRBJ1-4, with D perhaps TRBD1 (5 bases). The CDR3 consists of 14 residues. V shed 0 bases and J shed 4 bases, with 7 bases lying between them. The germline CDR1 and CDR2 sequences are SGHRS and YFSETQ. CDR3 in amino acids: CASSLGQLNEKLFF. The CDR3 DNA reads TGCGCCAGCAGCTTGGGACAGCTTAATGAAAAACTGTTTTTT.

The chain links TRBV7-2 to TRBJ2-2, with TRBD2 matching 10 bases. Germline trimming cut 2 bases from V and 2 bases from J; bases unmatched to any gene: 5. Germline CDR1 reads SGHTA; CDR2 reads FQGNSA. This CDR3 is 17 amino acids long. Here the CDR3 DNA reads TGTGCCAGCAGCTTATTTAGCGGGGGGCCTAACACCGGGGAGCTGTTTTTT. As protein: CASSLFSGGPNTGELFF.

The chain uses TRBV5-4 and TRBJ2-3, with 12 positions matching TRBD2. With 2 bases clipped from V and 1 base from J, the junction kept 5 bases outside the gene matches. Germline-derived CDR1 and CDR2 are SGHNT and YYREEE (reference sequence). The CDR3 runs 17 residues. DNA for the CDR3: TGTGCCAGCAGCTTTAGGACTAGCGGGGTAGGCACAGATACGCAGTATTTT. Protein: CASSFRTSGVGTDTQYF.

Written as DNA, the CDR3 is TGTGCCAGCAGCCAGACCGGGACAGGGCTGACTTTCTTT. It is translated as CASSQTGTGLTFF. The chain carries TRBV4-2 and TRBJ1-1, with 9 bases that match TRBD1. The germline gives CDR1 LGHNA, CDR2 YNFKEQ. This CDR3 spans 13 amino acids. Losses at the gene ends were 3 bases for V and 12 bases for J; bases not matched to a gene: 8.

The V gene is TRBV28, the J gene TRBJ1-1; TRBD1 matches at 9 bases. This CDR3 is built from 17 residues. J was trimmed by 4 bases and V by 2 bases; bases with no gene match: 11. The germline CDR1 and CDR2 sequences are MDHEN and SYDVKM. CDR3 in amino acids: CASSLLLQGAVGTEAFF. The CDR3 nucleotides are TGTGCCAGCAGTTTACTCCTACAGGGGGCGGTAGGCACTGAAGCTTTCTTT. The whole variable domain, remainder taken from reference TRBV28 and TRBJ1-1, is DVKVTQSSRYLVKRTGEKVFLECVQDMDHENMFWYRQDPGLGLRLIYFSYDVKMKEKGDIPEGYSVSREKKERFSLILESASTNQTSMYLCASSLLLQGAVGTEAFFGQGTRLTVV.

V and J are TRBV19 and TRBJ1-1; D gene unclear. Germline V lookup: CDR1 LNHDA, CDR2 SQIVND (reference sequence). The CDR3 loop spans 13 amino acids. V was shortened by 5 bases and J by 5 bases, with 12 bases between the two germline ends. The CDR3 DNA reads TGTGCCAGTAGTCCCCTACAGCCTACTGAAGCTTTCTTT. It specifies CASSPLQPTEAFF.

The chain carries TRBV27 and TRBJ1-5; D may be TRBD1 (6 bases). The CDR3 sequence is 16 residues long. The germline V gene has CDR1 MNHEY and CDR2 SMNVEV (reference sequence). V lost 3 bases and J lost 6, with 18 bases in between. CDR3 DNA sequence: TGTGCCAGCAGTTTCCGCAGGGGTGCGGTGAGTCAGCCCCAGCATTTT. Its protein is CASSFRRGAVSQPQHF.

In its sample, this clone was seen a few times. The chain combines TRBV5-1 with TRBJ1-1; no clear D. The germline V gene has CDR1 SGHRS and CDR2 YFSETQ. This CDR3 spans 12 amino acids. Trimming shortened V by 6 bases and J by 7 bases, and 13 bases separated the two germline ends. CDR3 sequence reads: CASTSPVFEAFF. As DNA, the CDR3 is TGCGCCAGCACCTCGCCGGTTTTTGAAGCTTTCTTT. The whole variable domain, filled in from reference TRBV5-1 and TRBJ1-1, reads KAGVTQTPRYLIKTRGQQVTLSCSPISGHRSVSWYQQTPGQGLQFLFEYFSETQRNKGNFPGRFSGRQFSNSRSEMNVSTLELGDSALYLCASTSPVFEAFFGQGTRLTVV.

The genes are TRBV7-2 and TRBJ2-2; 11 bases map to TRBD2. Germline V gene lookup returns CDR1 SGHTA and CDR2 FQGNSA. This CDR3 region has 18 residues. The ends lost 2 bases at V and 0 bases at J; junction bases unmatched: 5. CDR3 amino acids: CASSLKLAGAANTGELFF. The CDR3 DNA follows: TGTGCCAGCAGCTTAAAACTAGCGGGGGCCGCGAACACCGGGGAGCTGTTTTTT. The full variable domain, with the rest looked up from reference TRBV7-2 and TRBJ2-2, is GAGVSQSPSNKVTEKGKDVELRCDPISGHTALYWYRQSLGQGLEFLIYFQGNSAPDKSGLPSDRFSAERTGGSVSTLTIQRTQQEDSAVYLCASSLKLAGAANTGELFFGEGSRLTVL.

The chain carries TRBV2 and TRBJ1-2, with 7 nucleotides matching TRBD1. The J segment lost 8 bases and the V segment lost 7 bases, leaving 4 bases of the junction unmatched. CDR3 length equals 11 residues. CDR1 SNHLY and CDR2 FYNNEI come from the germline V gene. The CDR3 loop is CASNRGVGYTF. In DNA form, the CDR3 reads TGTGCCAGCAACAGGGGTGTAGGCTACACCTTC. Combining the CDR3 with reference TRBV2 and TRBJ1-2 gives the whole variable domain EPEVTQTPSHQVTQMGQEVILRCVPISNHLYFYWYRQILGQKVEFLVSFYNNEISEKSEIFDDQFSVERPDGSNFTLKIRSTKLEDSAMYFCASNRGVGYTFGSGTRLTVV.

The chain has TRBV28 and TRBJ1-2; the match to TRBD1 covers 8 bases. CDR3 length equals 12 residues. V shed 5 bases and J 8 bases; nucleotides not matched to a gene: 4. Germline V gene sequence: CDR1 MDHEN, CDR2 SYDVKM. CDR3 loop: CASSVGQGGYTF. Here the CDR3 DNA reads TGTGCCAGCAGTGTCGGACAGGGCGGCTACACCTTC.

This chain connects TRBV4-1 to TRBJ2-7, with D perhaps matching TRBD2 (6 bases). The CDR3 contains 15 residues. The V gene lost 0 bases and the J gene lost 3 bases, with 12 bases spanning the gap. Germline V gives CDR1 MGHRA, CDR2 YSYEKL. In DNA, the CDR3 is TGCGCCAGCAGCCAAGACCCCCGGACTAACTACGAGCAGTACTTC. Translation gives CASSQDPRTNYEQYF.

The gene calls are TRBV6-6 and TRBJ2-7, with 7 bases matching TRBD2. J was trimmed by 6 bases and V by 7 bases; bases with no gene match: 12. Germline CDR1 MNHNY, CDR2 SVGAGI (reference sequence). The CDR3 consists of 14 residues. CDR3 sequence: CASTHGAERGEQYF. The CDR3 bases are TGTGCCAGCACCCATGGGGCGGAGCGGGGCGAGCAGTACTTC.

The chain carries TRBV7-2 and TRBJ2-2, with TRBD2 matching over 8 bases. V trimming: 5 bases; J trimming: 2 bases; junction bases outside the gene matches: 10. Per germline, CDR1 SGHTA and CDR2 FQGNSA. CDR3 length equals 17 residues. The CDR3, as DNA: TGTGCCAGCAGCCCGCTCATTACTAGCGGAAACACCGGGGAGCTGTTTTTT. It translates to CASSPLITSGNTGELFF.

This chain joins TRBV10-3 and TRBJ2-3; possible D gene TRBD2, 6 bases. The V end was cut by 4 bases, the J end by 1 base, with 9 bases between. Germline values: CDR1 ENHRY, CDR2 SYGVKD. The CDR3 sequence is 14 residues long. The CDR3 DNA follows: TGTGCCATCAGTGGGCGGGGAGGCACAGATACGCAGTATTTT. Translating gives CAISGRGGTDTQYF.

This clone was detected a few times. The rearrangement uses TRBV10-3 and TRBJ1-1; tentatively, D is TRBD1 (5 bases). With 6 bases removed from V and 4 bases from J, the gap between germline ends came to 15 bases. Germline values: CDR1 ENHRY, CDR2 SYGVKD. The CDR3 is 14 residues long. CDR3: CAIRNDSSSTEAFF. Here the CDR3 DNA reads TGTGCCATCAGAAATGACAGCTCGAGCACTGAAGCTTTCTTT.

The CDR3 spells CASSLVAQPQHF. The DNA of the CDR3 is TGTGCCAGCAGCTTGGTGGCACAGCCCCAGCATTTT. The chain links TRBV7-9 to TRBJ1-5; D gene unclear. The ends were cut back, 3 bases at V and 7 bases at J, with 7 bases in the middle. Germline-derived CDR1 and CDR2 are SEHNR and FQNEAQ (reference sequence). This CDR3 region has 12 residues.

This clone has more than one count but fewer than ten. The chain couples TRBV5-4 to TRBJ2-2; 7 bases are shared with TRBD2. Unmatched junction bases numbered 6, after V lost 4 bases and J lost 0 bases. The V gene's germline CDR1 is SGHNT and CDR2 YYREEE (reference sequence). There are 16 residues in the CDR3. This CDR3 reads CASSPRGDPNTGELFF. The CDR3 DNA sequence: TGTGCCAGCAGCCCCCGGGGGGACCCGAACACCGGGGAGCTGTTTTTT.

This clone has just a few counts. The rearrangement uses TRBV7-9 and TRBJ2-7; the match to TRBD1 covers 9 bases. Unmatched junction bases numbered 8, after V lost 6 bases and J lost 5 bases. The CDR3 loop spans 14 amino acids. From germline, CDR1 is SEHNR and CDR2 FQNEAQ (reference sequence). The CDR3 is CASSAGTGSNEQYF. CDR3 DNA sequence: TGTGCCAGCAGTGCCGGGACAGGGAGCAACGAGCAGTACTTC.

This chain joins TRBV28 and TRBJ1-5, with TRBD1 matching over 11 bases. Germline loops: CDR1 MDHEN, CDR2 SYDVKM. Germline trimming cut 8 bases from V and 4 bases from J; bases unmatched to any gene: 10. The CDR3 sequence is 16 residues long. Here the CDR3 reads CASRDRGSLGNQPQHF. CDR3 DNA sequence: TGTGCCAGCCGGGACAGGGGGTCTCTCGGTAATCAGCCCCAGCATTTT. Filled out from reference TRBV28 and TRBJ1-5, the complete variable domain reads DVKVTQSSRYLVKRTGEKVFLECVQDMDHENMFWYRQDPGLGLRLIYFSYDVKMKEKGDIPEGYSVSREKKERFSLILESASTNQTSMYLCASRDRGSLGNQPQHFGDGTRLSIL.

V usage is TRBV6-4 and J usage is TRBJ2-2, with a tentative D call TRBD2 (5 bases). The CDR3 consists of 14 residues. Trimming took 3 bases from V and 6 from J, leaving 11 bases between them. Looked up from germline, CDR1 is MRHNA and CDR2 is SNTAGT. In nucleotides, the CDR3 is TGTGCCAGCAGTGATAGTAGCGCCGCCGGGGAGCTGTTTTTT. Amino acid sequence: CASSDSSAAGELFF.

This clone was seen a few times. The chain joins TRBV5-5 to TRBJ2-7; the D gene is possibly TRBD1 (6 bases). Trimming shortened V by 4 bases and J by 5 bases, and 22 bases separated the two germline ends. The CDR3 length is 16 residues. In germline, CDR1 is SGHKS, CDR2 YYEKEE (reference sequence). The DNA for the CDR3 is TGTGCCAGCAGCCCCCACAGGGTCTACAGGGCCGACGAGCAGTACTTC. Translation: CASSPHRVYRADEQYF.

V is TRBV14 and J is TRBJ2-2; 7 bases are shared with TRBD2. J gave up 4 bases and V 0 bases, and 8 bases lay outside the gene matches. Germline loops: CDR1 SGHDN, CDR2 FVKESK. CDR3 length: 17 amino acids. The CDR3 loop reads CASSQERGGVFTGELFF. The CDR3 DNA sequence: TGTGCCAGCAGCCAAGAGCGCGGGGGAGTCTTCACCGGGGAGCTGTTTTTT.

The CDR3 loop reads CASSLHRDRGPNTEAFF. The CDR3 nucleotides read TGCGCCAGCAGCCTTCACCGGGACAGGGGCCCTAACACTGAAGCTTTCTTT. The V call is TRBV4-1, the J call TRBJ1-1; 10 bases are a match to TRBD1. From germline, CDR1 is MGHRA and CDR2 YSYEKL. The CDR3 consists of 17 residues. Losses at the gene ends were 4 bases for V and 2 bases for J; bases not matched to a gene: 10.